The rows below give T cell receptor beta chains drawn from one sample of a study of cytomegalovirus exposure and HLA in healthy donors. The protocol was immunoSEQ multiplex PCR, while the TCRdb copy is restricted to in-frame clones and leaves out a portion. Of 150,000 to 200,000 clones listed, about 75% are singletons. Sequenced material: PBMCs. The origin of the receptors is a male donor in good health and CMV-seronegative. Each CDR3 is given with its conserved first and last residue. Fields, in order: CDR3 DNA, CDR3 protein, V gene, clone size, J gene, D gene. D genes are given only for firm matches. The listing skips clone size in some rows; elsewhere it reads once, few, many or a size class.

CDR3 DNA: TGTGCCAGCAGTTACAGGAGGGGTCAGCCCCAGCATTTT
CDR3 protein: CASSYRRGQPQHF
V gene: TRBV6-5
clone size: NA
J gene: TRBJ1-5
D gene: NA

CDR3 DNA: TGTGCCAGCAGTAGGGGTAGTGCAGGCAACTACGAGCAGTACTTC
CDR3 protein: CASSRGSAGNYEQYF
V gene: TRBV6-5
clone size: NA
J gene: TRBJ2-7
D gene: NA

CDR3 DNA: TGTGCCAGCAGTTACTCGACTAGTTCCTCAGATACGCAGTATTTT
CDR3 protein: CASSYSTSSSDTQYF
V gene: TRBV6-6
clone size: NA
J gene: TRBJ2-3
D gene: NA

CDR3 DNA: TGCAGCGTTGAACAGGGTGAAGGGCGAGGCTACACCTTC
CDR3 protein: CSVEQGEGRGYTF
V gene: TRBV29-1
clone size: NA
J gene: TRBJ1-2
D gene: NA

CDR3 DNA: TGTGCCAGCAGTTCCTCAGGTGAGCAGTTCTTC
CDR3 protein: CASSSSGEQFF
V gene: TRBV27
clone size: NA
J gene: TRBJ2-1
D gene: NA

CDR3 DNA: TGTGCCAGCAGTTACCCTAGCGGTTACAATGAGCAGTTCTTC
CDR3 protein: CASSYPSGYNEQFF
V gene: TRBV28
clone size: NA
J gene: TRBJ2-1
D gene: TRBD2

CDR3 DNA: TGCGCCAGCAGCCAAGCGGCCCGGGACAGGTTGGGCTACACCTTC
CDR3 protein: CASSQAARDRLGYTF
V gene: TRBV4-1
clone size: NA
J gene: TRBJ1-2
D gene: TRBD1

CDR3 DNA: TGTGCCAGCAGCCAAGACAGGGCCAGGGTGTACGAGCAGTACTTC
CDR3 protein: CASSQDRARVYEQYF
V gene: TRBV14
clone size: NA
J gene: TRBJ2-7
D gene: NA

CDR3 DNA: TGCGCCAGCAGGGACCAGGGTAATGAAAAACTGTTTTTT
CDR3 protein: CASRDQGNEKLFF
V gene: TRBV5-1
clone size: few
J gene: TRBJ1-4
D gene: NA

CDR3 DNA: TGTGCCAGTAGCTTGGGGGGGCAGGGCGGGGAGCTGTTTTTT
CDR3 protein: CASSLGGQGGELFF
V gene: TRBV19
clone size: NA
J gene: TRBJ2-2
D gene: NA

CDR3 DNA: TGTGCCAGCAGCCTAGATCCGACCGGGGAGCTGTTTTTT
CDR3 protein: CASSLDPTGELFF
V gene: TRBV9
clone size: few
J gene: TRBJ2-2
D gene: NA

CDR3 DNA: TGTGCCAGCAGCTTATTGTCGAACAGGGAATCGAGGACTGAAGCTTTCTTT
CDR3 protein: CASSLLSNRESRTEAFF
V gene: TRBV5-6
clone size: NA
J gene: TRBJ1-1
D gene: NA

CDR3 DNA: TGTGCCAGTAGTTTCGGACAGGGGTTCACTGAAGCTTTCTTT
CDR3 protein: CASSFGQGFTEAFF
V gene: TRBV19
clone size: NA
J gene: TRBJ1-1
D gene: TRBD1

CDR3 DNA: TGTGCCAGCAGCTGGAGGGGTCGGGATGAGCAGTTCTTC
CDR3 protein: CASSWRGRDEQFF
V gene: TRBV5-4
clone size: NA
J gene: TRBJ2-1
D gene: NA

CDR3 DNA: TGTGCCAGCTCTCAGGGACAGGGAGATAACTATGGCTACACCTTC
CDR3 protein: CASSQGQGDNYGYTF
V gene: TRBV18
clone size: NA
J gene: TRBJ1-2
D gene: TRBD1

CDR3 DNA: TGTGCCAGCAGCTTAGCGACGGGGATCGGGGAGCTGTTTTTT
CDR3 protein: CASSLATGIGELFF
V gene: TRBV7-9
clone size: NA
J gene: TRBJ2-2
D gene: NA

CDR3 DNA: TGTGCCAGCAGCTTAGGTAGTATATACTCTGGGGCCAACGTCCTGACTTTC
CDR3 protein: CASSLGSIYSGANVLTF
V gene: TRBV7-6
clone size: NA
J gene: TRBJ2-6
D gene: NA

CDR3 DNA: TGCGCCAGCAGCTTGGACACCGTGAACACTGAAGCTTTCTTT
CDR3 protein: CASSLDTVNTEAFF
V gene: TRBV5-1
clone size: once
J gene: TRBJ1-1
D gene: NA

CDR3 DNA: TGTGCCAGCAGCACCACAGGGGGGAACACCGGGGAGCTGTTTTTT
CDR3 protein: CASSTTGGNTGELFF
V gene: TRBV7-6
clone size: NA
J gene: TRBJ2-2
D gene: TRBD1

CDR3 DNA: TGTGCCAGCAGTTTAAAGCGAGGCATGAACACTGAAGCTTTCTTT
CDR3 protein: CASSLKRGMNTEAFF
V gene: TRBV27
clone size: NA
J gene: TRBJ1-1
D gene: NA

CDR3 DNA: TGTGCCAGCAGCCCGTCCGGACTCAATGAGCAGTTCTTC
CDR3 protein: CASSPSGLNEQFF
V gene: TRBV7-8
clone size: NA
J gene: TRBJ2-1
D gene: NA

CDR3 DNA: TGTGCCAGCAGCCTGGACAGGCCTGGAAACACCATATATTTT
CDR3 protein: CASSLDRPGNTIYF
V gene: TRBV7-9
clone size: NA
J gene: TRBJ1-3
D gene: TRBD1

CDR3 DNA: TGCGCCAGCAGCTCCCTGACTAGCGGGGGGGAGCGGGGTACGCAGTATTTT
CDR3 protein: CASSSLTSGGERGTQYF
V gene: TRBV5-1
clone size: NA
J gene: TRBJ2-3
D gene: TRBD2

CDR3 DNA: TGTGCCAGCAGCTTACAGGGTGATCAGCCCCAGCATTTT
CDR3 protein: CASSLQGDQPQHF
V gene: TRBV11-2
clone size: NA
J gene: TRBJ1-5
D gene: NA

CDR3 DNA: TGTGCCAGCAGCCCAGGGACTAGCGGGAGTTATAGCACAGATACGCAGTATTTT
CDR3 protein: CASSPGTSGSYSTDTQYF
V gene: TRBV9
clone size: NA
J gene: TRBJ2-3
D gene: TRBD2

CDR3 DNA: TGCAGCGTGGACAGCAACTACGAGCAGTACTTC
CDR3 protein: CSVDSNYEQYF
V gene: TRBV29-1
clone size: NA
J gene: TRBJ2-7
D gene: NA

CDR3 DNA: TGCGCCAGCAGCCCTGGGGGGTCGGGTGGCTACACCTTC
CDR3 protein: CASSPGGSGGYTF
V gene: TRBV5-1
clone size: NA
J gene: TRBJ1-2
D gene: NA

CDR3 DNA: TGTGCCAGCGACAGGGGAATGGGCAATCAGCCCCAGCATTTT
CDR3 protein: CASDRGMGNQPQHF
V gene: TRBV6-5
clone size: NA
J gene: TRBJ1-5
D gene: TRBD1

CDR3 DNA: TGTGCCAGTAATCCGGGTGGTAATGAAAAACTGTTTTTT
CDR3 protein: CASNPGGNEKLFF
V gene: TRBV19
clone size: few
J gene: TRBJ1-4
D gene: NA

CDR3 DNA: TGTGCCAGCACTTCACAAATCGGAAACACCATATATTTT
CDR3 protein: CASTSQIGNTIYF
V gene: TRBV2
clone size: NA
J gene: TRBJ1-3
D gene: NA

CDR3 DNA: TGTGCCAGCAGGGGGCGGGGGGCTTACACTGAAGCTTTCTTT
CDR3 protein: CASRGRGAYTEAFF
V gene: TRBV7-9
clone size: NA
J gene: TRBJ1-1
D gene: NA

CDR3 DNA: TGTGCCAGCAGGCCGGACAGAGGACCTAGAGGCAATCAGCCCCAGCATTTT
CDR3 protein: CASRPDRGPRGNQPQHF
V gene: TRBV27
clone size: few
J gene: TRBJ1-5
D gene: NA

CDR3 DNA: TGTGCCGTTGTGACAGTCATGAACACTGAAGCTTTCTTT
CDR3 protein: CAVVTVMNTEAFF
V gene: TRBV7-2
clone size: NA
J gene: TRBJ1-1
D gene: NA

CDR3 DNA: TGTGCCAGCAGCTTAGGACTAGCGGGATTGGGCACCGGGGAGCTGTTTTTT
CDR3 protein: CASSLGLAGLGTGELFF
V gene: TRBV7-9
clone size: NA
J gene: TRBJ2-2
D gene: TRBD2

CDR3 DNA: TGTGCCAGCAGCTCTCAGGGGTTTGGCTACGAGCAGTACTTC
CDR3 protein: CASSSQGFGYEQYF
V gene: TRBV27
clone size: NA
J gene: TRBJ2-7
D gene: NA

CDR3 DNA: TGTGCCTGGAGTGGGAACAGGGGATCAAACACTGAAGCTTTCTTT
CDR3 protein: CAWSGNRGSNTEAFF
V gene: TRBV30
clone size: NA
J gene: TRBJ1-1
D gene: TRBD1

CDR3 DNA: TGCGCCAGCAGCTTGGCCGGGGGTACCGGGGAGCTGTTTTTT
CDR3 protein: CASSLAGGTGELFF
V gene: TRBV5-1
clone size: NA
J gene: TRBJ2-2
D gene: NA

CDR3 DNA: TGTGCCAGCAGCCCCGGGACAGGCGTCAATGCGGCCAAAAACATTCAGTACTTC
CDR3 protein: CASSPGTGVNAAKNIQYF
V gene: TRBV9
clone size: NA
J gene: TRBJ2-4
D gene: TRBD1

CDR3 DNA: TGTGCCAGCAGCCGGGGACGGGGGGTAGAGACCCAGTACTTC
CDR3 protein: CASSRGRGVETQYF
V gene: TRBV7-9
clone size: NA
J gene: TRBJ2-5
D gene: TRBD2

CDR3 DNA: TGTGCCAGCAGTGGGCTAGCGGGAGGGAGAACAGATACGCAGTATTTT
CDR3 protein: CASSGLAGGRTDTQYF
V gene: TRBV11-3
clone size: once
J gene: TRBJ2-3
D gene: TRBD2

CDR3 DNA: TGTGCCAGCAGCTTAAAGGCGGACAGGGGCTCTGGGGCCAACGTCCTGACTTTC
CDR3 protein: CASSLKADRGSGANVLTF
V gene: TRBV7-9
clone size: NA
J gene: TRBJ2-6
D gene: TRBD1

CDR3 DNA: TGCGCCAGCAGCTTAGGGGCCCAGAATGAGCAGTTCTTC
CDR3 protein: CASSLGAQNEQFF
V gene: TRBV5-1
clone size: NA
J gene: TRBJ2-1
D gene: NA

CDR3 DNA: TGTGCCAGCAGCGGGCGTGGACAGGGATGGGAGACCCAGTACTTC
CDR3 protein: CASSGRGQGWETQYF
V gene: TRBV7-2
clone size: NA
J gene: TRBJ2-5
D gene: TRBD1

CDR3 DNA: TGCGCCAGCAGGCCCGGACAGGGCCTATTCTATAATTCACCCCTCCACTTT
CDR3 protein: CASRPGQGLFYNSPLHF
V gene: TRBV10-1
clone size: NA
J gene: TRBJ1-6
D gene: TRBD1

CDR3 DNA: TGTGCCAGCAGGAAGCCGACGGGGGGCAATCAGCCCCAGCATTTT
CDR3 protein: CASRKPTGGNQPQHF
V gene: TRBV6-6
clone size: NA
J gene: TRBJ1-5
D gene: NA

CDR3 DNA: TGTGCTAGTGGTTTGACACAGGATACGCAGTATTTT
CDR3 protein: CASGLTQDTQYF
V gene: TRBV12-5
clone size: NA
J gene: TRBJ2-3
D gene: NA

CDR3 DNA: TGTGCCAGCAGCTCGACCGACAGGGACCGCTCCTACGAGCAGTACTTC
CDR3 protein: CASSSTDRDRSYEQYF
V gene: TRBV7-9
clone size: NA
J gene: TRBJ2-7
D gene: TRBD1

CDR3 DNA: TGCGCCAGCAGCCGGGGCTCGCCACCGGTGGAGCTGTTTTTT
CDR3 protein: CASSRGSPPVELFF
V gene: TRBV4-1
clone size: NA
J gene: TRBJ2-2
D gene: NA

CDR3 DNA: TGTGCCAGCAGCTCACAACAGGGAGCCAGTCAGCCCCAGCATTTT
CDR3 protein: CASSSQQGASQPQHF
V gene: TRBV7-2
clone size: NA
J gene: TRBJ1-5
D gene: NA

CDR3 DNA: TGTGCCAGCAGCTTGTACAGGAAGACAACCGGGGAGCTGTTTTTT
CDR3 protein: CASSLYRKTTGELFF
V gene: TRBV9
clone size: NA
J gene: TRBJ2-2
D gene: NA

CDR3 DNA: TGCGCCAGCAGTGATATTATGGGCGGGACCGCCCGGGGGCAGTACTTC
CDR3 protein: CASSDIMGGTARGQYF
V gene: TRBV10-1
clone size: few
J gene: TRBJ2-7
D gene: NA

CDR3 DNA: TGTGCCTCGTCACGGTCTAGCACCGGGGAGCTGTTTTTT
CDR3 protein: CASSRSSTGELFF
V gene: TRBV30
clone size: NA
J gene: TRBJ2-2
D gene: NA

CDR3 DNA: TGTGCCAGCTCACCGTCCGGTTTTTCCCATGAAAAACTGTTTTTT
CDR3 protein: CASSPSGFSHEKLFF
V gene: TRBV18
clone size: once
J gene: TRBJ1-4
D gene: NA

CDR3 DNA: TGCGCCAGCACCACAACTTGGTCGGGAGGGCTGGGTGAGCAGTTCTTC
CDR3 protein: CASTTTWSGGLGEQFF
V gene: TRBV5-1
clone size: NA
J gene: TRBJ2-1
D gene: TRBD2

CDR3 DNA: TGTGCCAGCAGTCCAACTTCTACCGGGGAGCTGTTTTTT
CDR3 protein: CASSPTSTGELFF
V gene: TRBV7-3
clone size: NA
J gene: TRBJ2-2
D gene: NA

CDR3 DNA: TGCGCCAGCAGCTCGGAAGGGACAGGCGGCCCTGAAGCTTTCTTT
CDR3 protein: CASSSEGTGGPEAFF
V gene: TRBV5-1
clone size: NA
J gene: TRBJ1-1
D gene: TRBD1

CDR3 DNA: TGTGCTAGTGTCACTCCGGGACTAGCGTCCAATGAGCAGTTCTTC
CDR3 protein: CASVTPGLASNEQFF
V gene: TRBV12-5
clone size: once
J gene: TRBJ2-1
D gene: TRBD2

CDR3 DNA: TGTGCCAGCAGCTTGGGAGGGAACACTGAAGCTTTCTTT
CDR3 protein: CASSLGGNTEAFF
V gene: TRBV5-8
clone size: few
J gene: TRBJ1-1
D gene: NA

CDR3 DNA: TGTGCCAGCAGCCCACACGACAGCGGGGGTGGGGAGACCCAGTACTTC
CDR3 protein: CASSPHDSGGGETQYF
V gene: TRBV11-2
clone size: NA
J gene: TRBJ2-5
D gene: TRBD2

CDR3 DNA: TGTGCCAGCAGCTTACGCCTAGCGGGGGACGAGCAGTACTTC
CDR3 protein: CASSLRLAGDEQYF
V gene: TRBV7-6
clone size: NA
J gene: TRBJ2-7
D gene: TRBD2